This T cell receptor (beta chain) was observed in a study of shared clonotypes between healthy human individuals. Trimming shortened V by 5 bases and J by 2 bases, and 16 bases separated the two germline ends. Germline assignment: CDR1 SGHTA and CDR2 FQGTGA. This CDR3 has 15 residues. Here immunoSEQ multiplex PCR was the method, and the copy in TCRdb shows in-frame clones only, minus some. The data contain about 470,000 clones, roughly 77% of them singletons. The sequence came from a woman aged 35 to 49 in good health. Some clones in this sample may be carry-over from other donors' samples. The sequencing input was PBMCs. The gene calls are TRBV7-3 and TRBJ2-7; TRBD2 is a possible D gene (6 bases). CDR3: CASSPTPGLAYEQYF. CDR3 coding DNA: TGTGCCAGCAGCCCAACCCCGGGACTTGCCTACGAGCAGTACTTC.